These 13 T cell receptor beta chains came from one sample sequenced in a study of breast tumors, draining lymph nodes, adjacent tissues. TCRdb used MiXCR to reprocess the multiplex PCR reads, holding one entry per CDR3 protein. The profile shows approximately 12,000 distinct CDR3 sequences, approximately 35% of them singletons. The sample taken for sequencing was breast tumor tissue. These receptors all stem from a female donor with breast cancer. Some clones in this sample may be carry-over from other donors' samples.

The chain has TRBV20-1 and TRBJ2-1; 11 bases match TRBD2. The CDR3 has 15 residues. V dropped 6 bases and J dropped 7; count of bases not matched to a gene: 11. CDR1 is DFQATT and CDR2 is SNEGSKA in the germline V gene (reference sequence). The CDR3 coding sequence is TGCAGTGCACCGATACTTCTAGCGGGGGGAAATGAGCAGTTCTTC. Translated, it gives CSAPILLAGGNEQFF.

This clonotype was detected ten times or more. CDR3 bases: TGTGCCAGCAGCTTAGGATCCCAAGGAAACATTCAGTACTTC. It is translated as CASSLGSQGNIQYF. The chain uses TRBV7-9 and TRBJ2-4; no clear D gene. This CDR3 spans 14 amino acids. Germline V lookup: CDR1 SEHNR, CDR2 FQNEAQ (reference sequence). V lost 1 base, J lost 6 bases, and 10 bases lay in between.

This clonotype was counted ten times or more. The chain carries TRBV29-1 and TRBJ2-1, with 7 bases identical to TRBD1. Germline assignment: CDR1 SQVTM and CDR2 ANQGSEA. The CDR3 totals 16 residues. Unmatched junction bases numbered 9, after V lost 2 bases and J lost 2 bases. As DNA, the CDR3 is TGCAGCGTTGAACCCTCGGACAGGACCACCTACAATGAGCAGTTCTTC. Its translation is CSVEPSDRTTYNEQFF.

This clonotype occurred many times. The V and J genes are TRBV28 and TRBJ2-1; 8 bases map to TRBD1. Germline V gives CDR1 MDHEN, CDR2 SYDVKM. The CDR3 runs 13 residues. V dropped 11 bases and J dropped 9; count of bases not matched to a gene: 12. CDR3 residues: CAATRTGRPEQFF. In DNA form, the CDR3 reads TGTGCCGCTACCCGGACAGGGCGGCCTGAGCAGTTCTTC.

In this sample, this clonotype is medium-sized. The chain links TRBV20-1 to TRBJ1-6; tentative D call: TRBD1 (5 bases). CDR1 is DFQATT and CDR2 is SNEGSKA in the germline V gene (reference sequence). The CDR3 consists of 15 residues. V lost 5 bases to trimming and J lost 7 bases, with 18 bases between them. The CDR3 DNA reads TGCAGTGCTGTTTCGAGTGGGGGTGGGAATTCACCCCTCCACTTT. Protein product: CSAVSSGGGNSPLHF.

This chain links TRBV10-3 with TRBJ2-1, with a weak D call TRBD2 (6 bases). Germline CDR1 ENHRY, CDR2 SYGVKD. Trimming took 6 bases from V and 9 from J, leaving 15 bases between them. This CDR3 contains 13 residues. CDR3 protein: CAIRASLATEQFF. The CDR3 DNA reads TGTGCCATCAGGGCCAGCCTAGCGACTGAGCAGTTCTTC.

The chain uses TRBV7-9 and TRBJ1-6; 9 nucleotides line up with TRBD1. CDR3 length equals 15 residues. The ends lost 5 bases at V and 4 bases at J; junction bases unmatched: 3. Germline V lookup: CDR1 SEHNR, CDR2 FQNEAQ (reference sequence). The CDR3 DNA reads TGTGCCAGCAGCCACGGGACAGGGTATAATTCACCCCTCCACTTT. Protein sequence: CASSHGTGYNSPLHF.

The chain links TRBV20-1 to TRBJ2-7; D is uncertain. V gave up 1 base and J gave up 3 bases, with 13 bases separating them. The V gene's germline CDR1 is DFQATT and CDR2 SNEGSKA (reference sequence). The CDR3 spans 14 residues. CDR3 DNA sequence: TGCAGTGCTAGAGTTGGATTTGTCGGCTACGAGCAGTACTTC. It yields the protein CSARVGFVGYEQYF.

This clonotype was counted at least ten times. The V and J genes are TRBV5-6 and TRBJ2-7, with 7 bases fitting TRBD1. The CDR3 is 15 amino acids. V dropped 4 bases and J dropped 0; count of bases not matched to a gene: 7. CDR1 and CDR2 (germline): SGHDT, YYEEEE. CDR3 region: CASSHRDSRSYEQYF. In DNA, the CDR3 is TGTGCCAGCAGCCACCGGGACAGCCGCTCCTACGAGCAGTACTTC. Drawing the rest from reference TRBV5-6 and TRBJ2-7, the complete variable domain is DAGVTQSPTHLIKTRGQQVTLRCSPKSGHDTVSWYQQALGQGPQFIFQYYEEEERQRGNFPDRFSGHQFPNYSSELNVNALLLGDSALYLCASSHRDSRSYEQYFGPGTRLTVT.

This clonotype showed up many times. The chain couples TRBV3-1 to TRBJ1-2; maybe TRBD1 (6 bases). CDR3 length: 15 residues. Per germline, CDR1 LGHDT and CDR2 YNNKEL (reference sequence). Trimming stripped 1 base from V and 8 bases from J, with 17 bases between. This chain's CDR3 is CASSQGGQGTSGYTF. The CDR3 DNA reads as TGTGCCAGCAGCCAAGGGGGGCAGGGGACCTCAGGCTACACCTTC.

This clonotype was recorded many times. V usage is TRBV7-3 and J usage is TRBJ2-1; D is uncertain. Per the germline V gene, CDR1 is SGHTA and CDR2 is FQGTGA. V gave up 3 bases and J gave up 5 bases, with 11 bases separating them. This CDR3 contains 14 residues. In DNA, the CDR3 is TGTGCCAGCAGCTTTTCTGCGACCAACAATGAGCAGTTCTTC. Its protein is CASSFSATNNEQFF.

The chain carries TRBV20-1 and TRBJ2-5; TRBD2 aligns across 12 bases. Losses at the gene ends were 0 bases for V and 4 bases for J; bases not matched to a gene: 3. The CDR3 is 15 amino acids. Germline V gene sequence: CDR1 DFQATT, CDR2 SNEGSKA (reference sequence). CDR3: CSAREASGRGETQYF. CDR3 coding DNA: TGCAGTGCTAGAGAAGCTAGCGGGAGGGGAGAGACCCAGTACTTC.

This clonotype was counted many times. The J gene is TRBJ2-1, the V gene TRBV6-5; 7 bases agree with TRBD1. This CDR3 comprises 16 residues. Germline values: CDR1 MNHEY, CDR2 SVGAGI. The trim removed 4 bases at V and 0 bases at J, leaving 6 bases unmatched. CDR3 DNA sequence: TGTGCCAGCAGTTCCGACAGGGCTAGCTCCTACAATGAGCAGTTCTTC. It is translated as CASSSDRASSYNEQFF.